The present TCR beta chain was sequenced within a study of identical twins. The germline V gene encodes CDR1 MNHEY and CDR2 SVGAGI. This CDR3 contains 17 residues. Trimming cost V 1 base and J 4 bases, with 16 bases left between them. A single record per CDR3 protein comes from TCRdb applying MiXCR to the 5' RACE reads. The table records about 570,000 distinct CDR3 sequences, approximately 9.6% of them present only once. This clonotype has a handful of counts. The same data also contributed to another study, on yellow fever vaccine responses in identical twins.

The sequenced sample consisted of PBMCs. The J gene is TRBJ2-2, the V gene TRBV6-5, with D maybe TRBD2 (6 bases). The receptor comes from a woman aged 18-29 years in good health. CDR3 nucleotide sequence: TGTGCCAGCAGTTACTTATCGGGGAGGTTTGGCACCGGGGAGCTGTTTTTT. It translates to CASSYLSGRFGTGELFF.